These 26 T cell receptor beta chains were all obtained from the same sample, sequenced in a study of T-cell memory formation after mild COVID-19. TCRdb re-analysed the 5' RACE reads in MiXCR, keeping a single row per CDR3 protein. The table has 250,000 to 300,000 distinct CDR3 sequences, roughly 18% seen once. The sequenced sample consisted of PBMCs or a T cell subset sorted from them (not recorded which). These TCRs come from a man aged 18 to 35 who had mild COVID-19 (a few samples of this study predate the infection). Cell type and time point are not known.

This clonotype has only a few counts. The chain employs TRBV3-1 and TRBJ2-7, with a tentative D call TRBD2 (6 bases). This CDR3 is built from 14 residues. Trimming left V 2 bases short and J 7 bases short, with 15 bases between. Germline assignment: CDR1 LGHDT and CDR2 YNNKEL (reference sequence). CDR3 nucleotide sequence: TGTGCCAGCAGCCAAACGGAAGCTGGGGGGGAGCAGTACGTC. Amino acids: CASSQTEAGGEQYV.

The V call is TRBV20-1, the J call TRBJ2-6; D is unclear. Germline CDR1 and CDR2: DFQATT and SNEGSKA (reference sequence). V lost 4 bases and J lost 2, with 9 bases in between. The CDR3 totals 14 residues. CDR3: CSAIDSTGANVLTF. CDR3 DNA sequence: TGCAGTGCTATAGATAGTACTGGGGCCAACGTCCTGACTTTC.

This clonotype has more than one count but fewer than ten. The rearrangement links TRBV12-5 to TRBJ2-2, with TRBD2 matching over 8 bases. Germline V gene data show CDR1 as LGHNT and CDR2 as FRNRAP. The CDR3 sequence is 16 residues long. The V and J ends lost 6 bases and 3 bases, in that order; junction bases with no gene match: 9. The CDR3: CASGYIPGLDTGELFF. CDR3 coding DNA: TGTGCTAGTGGCTACATTCCGGGACTAGACACCGGGGAGCTGTTTTTT.

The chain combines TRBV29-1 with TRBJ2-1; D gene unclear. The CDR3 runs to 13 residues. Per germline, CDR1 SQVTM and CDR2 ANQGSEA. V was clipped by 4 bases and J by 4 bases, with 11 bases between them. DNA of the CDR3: TGCAGCGTTGTGGGGAACTCATACAATGAGCAGTTCTTC. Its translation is CSVVGNSYNEQFF.

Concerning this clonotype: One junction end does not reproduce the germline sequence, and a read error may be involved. The CDR3 sequence: CASSEPGTGRDEQFF. The CDR3 DNA follows: TGTGCCTCCAGTGAACCCGGGACAGGGCGGGATGAGCAGTTCTTC. V usage is TRBV24-1 and J usage is TRBJ2-1; 9 positions agree with TRBD1. Germline CDR1 KGHDR, CDR2 SFDVKD. This CDR3 region has 15 residues.

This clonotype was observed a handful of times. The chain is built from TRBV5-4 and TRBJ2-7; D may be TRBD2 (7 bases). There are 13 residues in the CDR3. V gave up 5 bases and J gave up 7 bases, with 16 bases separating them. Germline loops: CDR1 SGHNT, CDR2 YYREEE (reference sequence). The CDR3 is CASSLRGGGEQYV. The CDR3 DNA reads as TGTGCCAGCAGTCTGCGAGGGGGGGGTGAGCAGTACGTC.

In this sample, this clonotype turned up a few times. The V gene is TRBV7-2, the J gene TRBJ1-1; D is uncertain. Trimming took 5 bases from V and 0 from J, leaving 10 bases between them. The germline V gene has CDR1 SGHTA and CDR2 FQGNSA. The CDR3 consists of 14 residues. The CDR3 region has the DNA TGTGCCAGCAGCCCCAGGTTCCTGAACACTGAAGCTTTCTTT. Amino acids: CASSPRFLNTEAFF.

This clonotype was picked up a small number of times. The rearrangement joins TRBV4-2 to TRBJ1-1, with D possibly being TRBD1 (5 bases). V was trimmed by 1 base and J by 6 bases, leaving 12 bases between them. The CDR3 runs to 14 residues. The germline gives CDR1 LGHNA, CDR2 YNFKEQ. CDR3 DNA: TGTGCCAGCAGCCAAGTCACAGGCTCTGCTGAAGCTTTCTTT. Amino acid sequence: CASSQVTGSAEAFF.

The CDR3 protein is CASSFTSGVYNEQFF. CDR3 nucleotides: TGTGCCAGCAGTTTTACTAGCGGGGTATACAATGAGCAGTTCTTC. This chain links TRBV12-3 or TRBV12-4 with TRBJ2-1; 10 bases align to TRBD2. The ends lost 3 bases at V and 4 bases at J; junction bases unmatched: 3. There are 15 residues in the CDR3.

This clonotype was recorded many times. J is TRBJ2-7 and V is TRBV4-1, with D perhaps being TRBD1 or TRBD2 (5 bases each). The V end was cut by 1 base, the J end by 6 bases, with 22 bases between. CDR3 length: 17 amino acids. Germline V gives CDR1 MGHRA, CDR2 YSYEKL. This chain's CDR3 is CASSQVTPRGTSSEQYF. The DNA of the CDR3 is TGCGCCAGCAGCCAAGTTACCCCCAGAGGGACCTCGAGCGAGCAGTACTTC.

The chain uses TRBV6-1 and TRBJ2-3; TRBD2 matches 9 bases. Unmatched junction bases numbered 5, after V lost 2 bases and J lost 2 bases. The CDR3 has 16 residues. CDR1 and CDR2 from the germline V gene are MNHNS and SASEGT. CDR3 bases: TGTGCCAGCAGTGAACGGGCGGGGGGGACCACAGATACGCAGTATTTT. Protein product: CASSERAGGTTDTQYF.

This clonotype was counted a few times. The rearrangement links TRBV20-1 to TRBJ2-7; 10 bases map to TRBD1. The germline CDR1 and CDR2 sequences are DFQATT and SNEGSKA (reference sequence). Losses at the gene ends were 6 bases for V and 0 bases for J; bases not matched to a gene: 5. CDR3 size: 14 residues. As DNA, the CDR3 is TGCAGTGCCCAAGGACAGGGGGTCTCCTACGAGCAGTACGTC. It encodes CSAQGQGVSYEQYV.

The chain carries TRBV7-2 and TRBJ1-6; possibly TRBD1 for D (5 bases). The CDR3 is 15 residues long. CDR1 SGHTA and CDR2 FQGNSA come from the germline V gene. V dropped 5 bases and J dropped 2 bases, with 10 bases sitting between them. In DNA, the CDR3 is TGTGCCAGCAGCCCCTCGGGGGCCTATAATTCACCCCTCCACTTT. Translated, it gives CASSPSGAYNSPLHF.

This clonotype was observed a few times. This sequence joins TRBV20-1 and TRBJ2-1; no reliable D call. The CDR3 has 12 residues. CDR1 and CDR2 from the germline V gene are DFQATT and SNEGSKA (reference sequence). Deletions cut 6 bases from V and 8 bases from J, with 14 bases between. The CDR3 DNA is TGCAGTGCCGATGCCGTCGGCGATGAGCAGTTCTTC. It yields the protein CSADAVGDEQFF.

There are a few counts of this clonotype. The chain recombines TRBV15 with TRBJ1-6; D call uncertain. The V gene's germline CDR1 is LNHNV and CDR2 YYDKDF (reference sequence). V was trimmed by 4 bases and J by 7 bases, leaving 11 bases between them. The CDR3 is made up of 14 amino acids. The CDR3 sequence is CATSNRDRNSPLHF. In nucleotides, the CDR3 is TGTGCCACCAGCAACCGGGATCGAAATTCACCCCTCCACTTT.

The CDR3: CASSFNRGLGNTIYF. DNA for the CDR3: TGCGCCAGCAGCTTCAACCGAGGGCTGGGAAACACCATATATTTT. This chain links TRBV5-1 with TRBJ1-3; D gene uncertain. This CDR3 region has 15 residues. Trimming shortened V by 2 bases and J by 4 bases, and 13 bases separated the two germline ends. CDR1 is SGHRS, CDR2 YFSETQ, per germline.

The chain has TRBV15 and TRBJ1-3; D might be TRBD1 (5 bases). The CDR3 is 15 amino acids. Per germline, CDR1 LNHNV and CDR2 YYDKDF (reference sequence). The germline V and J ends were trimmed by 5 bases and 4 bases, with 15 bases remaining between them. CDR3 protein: CATSVAGQGGNTIYF. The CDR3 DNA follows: TGTGCCACCAGCGTGGCGGGGCAAGGAGGAAACACCATATATTTT.

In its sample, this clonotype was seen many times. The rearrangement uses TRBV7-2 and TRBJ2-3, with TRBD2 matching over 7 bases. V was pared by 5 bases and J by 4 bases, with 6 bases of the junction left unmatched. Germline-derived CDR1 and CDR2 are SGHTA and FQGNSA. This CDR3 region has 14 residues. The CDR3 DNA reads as TGTGCCAGCAGCGCCCGGGGGGACCCAGATACGCAGTATTTT. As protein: CASSARGDPDTQYF.

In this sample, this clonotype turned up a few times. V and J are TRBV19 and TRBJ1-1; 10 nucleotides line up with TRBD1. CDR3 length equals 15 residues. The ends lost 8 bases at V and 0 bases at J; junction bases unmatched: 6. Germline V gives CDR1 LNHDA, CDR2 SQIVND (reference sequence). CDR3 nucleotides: TGTGCCAGTCATCCGGGACAGGGGTTGAACACTGAAGCTTTCTTT. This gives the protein CASHPGQGLNTEAFF. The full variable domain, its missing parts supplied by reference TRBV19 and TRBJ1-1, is DGGITQSPKYLFRKEGQNVTLSCEQNLNHDAMYWYRQDPGQGLRLIYYSQIVNDFQKGDIAEGYSVSREKKESFPLTVTSAQKNPTAFYLCASHPGQGLNTEAFFGQGTRLTVV.

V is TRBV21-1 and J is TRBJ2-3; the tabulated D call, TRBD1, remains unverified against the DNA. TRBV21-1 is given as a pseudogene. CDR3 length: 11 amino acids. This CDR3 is CARGGSDTQYF. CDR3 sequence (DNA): TGTGCCAGAGGGGGGTCCGATACGCAGTATTTT.

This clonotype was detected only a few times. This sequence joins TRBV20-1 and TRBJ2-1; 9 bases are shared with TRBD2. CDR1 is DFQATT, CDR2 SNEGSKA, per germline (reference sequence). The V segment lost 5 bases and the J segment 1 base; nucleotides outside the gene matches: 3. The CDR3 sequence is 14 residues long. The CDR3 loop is CSAVLAGSYNEQFF. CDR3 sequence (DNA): TGCAGTGCTGTTCTAGCGGGGTCCTACAATGAGCAGTTCTTC.

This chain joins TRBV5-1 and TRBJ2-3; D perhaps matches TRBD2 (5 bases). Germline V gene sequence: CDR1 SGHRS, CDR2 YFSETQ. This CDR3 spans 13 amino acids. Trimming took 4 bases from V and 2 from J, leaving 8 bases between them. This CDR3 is CASSVSDTDTQYF. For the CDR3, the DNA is TGCGCCAGCAGCGTTAGCGACACAGATACGCAGTATTTT.

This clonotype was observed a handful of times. CDR3 in amino acids: CASSRTGRYGYTF. The CDR3 nucleotides read TGTGCCAGCAGCAGAACAGGGAGATATGGCTACACCTTC. The chain links TRBV7-2 to TRBJ1-2, with D possibly matching TRBD1 (6 bases). V lost 5 bases and J 5 bases, leaving 12 bases between the germline ends. Germline CDR1 and CDR2: SGHTA and FQGNSA. The CDR3 has 13 residues.

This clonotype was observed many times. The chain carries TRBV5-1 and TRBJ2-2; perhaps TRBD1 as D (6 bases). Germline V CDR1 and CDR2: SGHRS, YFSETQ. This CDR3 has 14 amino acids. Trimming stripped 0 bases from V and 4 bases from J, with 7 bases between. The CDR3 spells CASSLVQGTGELFF. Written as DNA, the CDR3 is TGCGCCAGCAGCTTGGTACAGGGCACCGGGGAGCTGTTTTTT.

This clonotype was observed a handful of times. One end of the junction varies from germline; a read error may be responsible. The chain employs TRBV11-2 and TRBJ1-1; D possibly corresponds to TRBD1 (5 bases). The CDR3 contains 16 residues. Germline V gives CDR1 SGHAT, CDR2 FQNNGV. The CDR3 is CASSLSGGRRYTEAFF. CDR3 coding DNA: TGCGCCAGCAGCTTAAGTGGGGGTCGGCGCTACACTGAAGCTTTCTTT.

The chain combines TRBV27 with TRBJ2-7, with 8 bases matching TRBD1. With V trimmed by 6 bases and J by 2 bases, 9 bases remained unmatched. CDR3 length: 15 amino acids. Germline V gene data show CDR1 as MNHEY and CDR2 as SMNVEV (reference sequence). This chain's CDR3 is CASSRRQGIAYEQYF. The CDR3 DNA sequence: TGTGCCAGCAGCCGTCGACAGGGGATCGCCTACGAGCAGTACTTC.